Each of the 29 T cell receptor beta chains below was sequenced from the same sample in a study of identifying expanded T cells in peripheral blood. Sequencing used immunoSEQ multiplex PCR; TCRdb keeps in-frame clones, though not all of them. The data hold some 93,000 clones, with 85% to 90% observed a single time. Sample: blood. Receptors were obtained from a person aged 18 to 75 in good health.

This clone was counted a single time. V gene TRBV6-1 combines with J gene TRBJ2-1; TRBD2 might be the D (6 bases). The CDR3 loop spans 15 amino acids. Germline lookup yields CDR1 MNHNS and CDR2 SASEGT. Trimming shortened V by 5 bases and J by 6 bases, and 17 bases separated the two germline ends. The CDR3 is CASSTSAGGGNEQFF. CDR3 nucleotides: TGTGCCAGCAGTACCTCAGCGGGTGGCGGCAATGAGCAGTTCTTC.

This chain links TRBV19 with TRBJ2-7, with D uncertain. V dropped 3 bases and J dropped 6 bases, with 21 bases sitting between them. The germline gives CDR1 LNHDA, CDR2 SQIVND (reference sequence). The CDR3 length is 16 residues. For the CDR3, the DNA is TGTGCCAGTAGTATGTTGGCGGCTATACCGAGGTCCGAGCAGTACTTC. Its translation: CASSMLAAIPRSEQYF.

V and J are TRBV7-6 and TRBJ1-3, with 9 bases fitting TRBD1. Germline CDR1 reads SGHVS; CDR2 reads FNYEAQ. J lost 0 bases, V lost 4 bases, and 13 bases had no gene match. This CDR3 region has 19 residues. This CDR3 reads CASSSSGQGVGPSGNTIYF. Written as DNA, the CDR3 is TGTGCCAGCAGCTCTTCGGGACAGGGAGTTGGCCCCTCTGGAAACACCATATATTTT.

V is TRBV6-4 and J is TRBJ2-1; 8 nucleotides match TRBD2. This CDR3 region has 15 residues. Per germline, CDR1 MRHNA and CDR2 SNTAGT. Trimming at V came to 3 bases and at J to 3 bases, leaving 4 bases not matched to a gene. CDR3 residues: CASSELAGNYNEQFF. The CDR3 DNA reads TGTGCCAGCAGTGAATTAGCGGGGAACTACAATGAGCAGTTCTTC.

V and J are TRBV6-6 and TRBJ2-7; 7 nucleotides align to TRBD1. Germline V gene data show CDR1 as MNHNY and CDR2 as SVGAGI (reference sequence). With 5 bases clipped from V and 6 bases from J, the junction kept 16 bases outside the gene matches. The CDR3 runs 16 residues. The CDR3 DNA follows: TGTGCCAGCAGTAGGCGACCCGGGACAGCTCCCGCCGAGCAGTACTTC. Encoded protein: CASSRRPGTAPAEQYF.

This chain links TRBV2 with TRBJ1-2; D ambiguous. The germline gives CDR1 SNHLY, CDR2 FYNNEI. The V and J ends lost 2 bases and 3 bases respectively, with 4 bases between them. The CDR3 contains 12 residues. The CDR3 region has the DNA TGTGCCAGCAGTGAACAGGACTATGGCTACACCTTC. Its translation is CASSEQDYGYTF.

This sequence joins TRBV30 and TRBJ2-7, with 15 bases identical to TRBD2. J lost 2 bases, V lost 2 bases, and 10 bases had no gene match. CDR3 size: 18 residues. Looked up from germline, CDR1 is GTSNPN and CDR2 is SVGIG (reference sequence). The CDR3 DNA sequence: TGTGCCTGGAGTCCGGGACTAGCGGGAGGCCTATTTGCCTACGAGCAGTACTTC. As protein: CAWSPGLAGGLFAYEQYF.

The chain uses TRBV5-1 and TRBJ2-2, with a weak D call TRBD1 (5 bases). With 4 bases removed from V and 0 bases from J, the gap between germline ends came to 10 bases. CDR1 is SGHRS and CDR2 is YFSETQ in the germline V gene. The CDR3 contains 15 residues. As DNA, the CDR3 is TGCGCCAGCAGCGTGACAGTCCCGAACACCGGGGAGCTGTTTTTT. It is translated as CASSVTVPNTGELFF.

V gene TRBV5-4 combines with J gene TRBJ1-2; TRBD1 is a possible D gene (6 bases). Germline CDR1 is SGHNT and CDR2 is YYREEE (reference sequence). Trimming pared 0 bases from V and 4 bases from J, leaving 13 bases between. The CDR3 totals 15 residues. The CDR3 loop is CASSLGTQGTYGYTF. DNA of the CDR3: TGTGCCAGCAGCTTGGGAACTCAGGGGACCTATGGCTACACCTTC.

V and J are TRBV7-9 and TRBJ2-7, with TRBD2 matching 8 bases. The germline V gene has CDR1 SEHNR and CDR2 FQNEAQ (reference sequence). V shed 4 bases and J 5 bases; nucleotides not matched to a gene: 10. The CDR3 length is 15 residues. The chain's CDR3 is CASSSLGLVINEQYF. CDR3 coding DNA: TGTGCCAGCAGCTCTCTGGGACTAGTTATAAACGAGCAGTACTTC.

The chain couples TRBV2 to TRBJ1-3; no firm D call. V was shortened by 6 bases and J by 4 bases, with 7 bases between the two germline ends. This CDR3 has 12 residues. Germline V gives CDR1 SNHLY, CDR2 FYNNEI. The CDR3 spells CASRGEGNTIYF. CDR3 DNA: TGTGCCAGCAGAGGAGAGGGAAACACCATATATTTT. The whole variable domain, filled in from reference TRBV2 and TRBJ1-3, reads EPEVTQTPSHQVTQMGQEVILRCVPISNHLYFYWYRQILGQKVEFLVSFYNNEISEKSEIFDDQFSVERPDGSNFTLKIRSTKLEDSAMYFCASRGEGNTIYFGEGSWLTVV.

The rearrangement joins TRBV10-3 to TRBJ1-2; 7 bases line up with TRBD1. Germline V gives CDR1 ENHRY, CDR2 SYGVKD. Trimming at V came to 2 bases and at J to 4 bases, leaving 4 bases not matched to a gene. CDR3 length equals 14 residues. The CDR3: CAISEATGLYGYTF. DNA of the CDR3: TGTGCCATCAGTGAGGCGACAGGGCTCTATGGCTACACCTTC.

This clone occurred once. This may come from a read error, since a much larger clone is one base off. The sample contains more than one DNA sequence encoding this CDR3. The V and J genes are TRBV6-1 and TRBJ2-3, with 13 bases aligning to TRBD2. The germline CDR1 and CDR2 sequences are MNHNS and SASEGT. V was pared by 2 bases and J by 4 bases, with 0 bases of the junction left unmatched. This CDR3 spans 15 amino acids. The CDR3 loop is CASSETSGGADTQYF. The CDR3 region has the DNA TGTGCCAGCAGTGAAACTAGCGGGGGGGCAGATACGCAGTATTTT.

CDR3 nucleotides: TGTGCCAGCAGTTACGATAGTCGAGGAAGTTACGAGCAGTACTTC. It yields the protein CASSYDSRGSYEQYF. The chain employs TRBV6-5 and TRBJ2-7; D is undetermined. Trimming cost V 2 bases and J 4 bases, with 15 bases left between them. Germline V gene data show CDR1 as MNHEY and CDR2 as SVGAGI. CDR3 length: 15 amino acids.

This clone was counted once. The chain couples TRBV7-2 to TRBJ1-5; TRBD1 aligns across 8 bases. V trimming: 2 bases; J trimming: 2 bases; junction bases outside the gene matches: 2. The CDR3 extends over 15 amino acids. CDR1 and CDR2 (germline): SGHTA, FQGNSA. This CDR3 is CASSLTQGGNQPQHF. In DNA form, the CDR3 reads TGTGCCAGCAGCTTAACACAGGGGGGCAATCAGCCCCAGCATTTT. Full variable domain (remainder filled in from reference TRBV7-2 and TRBJ1-5): GAGVSQSPSNKVTEKGKDVELRCDPISGHTALYWYRQSLGQGLEFLIYFQGNSAPDKSGLPSDRFSAERTGGSVSTLTIQRTQQEDSAVYLCASSLTQGGNQPQHFGDGTRLSIL.

The V and J genes are TRBV7-8 and TRBJ2-7; the D is unclear. Germline V gene lookup returns CDR1 SGHVS and CDR2 FQNEAQ. There are 12 residues in the CDR3. V was trimmed by 0 bases and J by 6 bases, leaving 6 bases between them. The CDR3 DNA is TGTGCCAGCAGCTTAGCGAGGTTCGAGCAGTACTTC. Protein product: CASSLARFEQYF.

J is TRBJ2-1 and V is TRBV4-1; the D gene is possibly TRBD2 (5 bases). This CDR3 comprises 16 residues. Trimming shortened V by 3 bases and J by 8 bases, and 20 bases separated the two germline ends. Per the germline V gene, CDR1 is MGHRA and CDR2 is YSYEKL. In nucleotides, the CDR3 is TGCGCCAGCAGCCACCTCCGGGGATCCTCCCAACATGAGCAGTTCTTC. Translating it yields CASSHLRGSSQHEQFF.

This clone was detected once. CDR3 region: CASRWDRGKEKLFF. The CDR3 coding sequence is TGTGCCAGCAGATGGGACAGGGGGAAGGAAAAACTGTTTTTT. The V call is TRBV6-6, the J call TRBJ1-4; TRBD1 aligns across 11 bases. Germline CDR1 and CDR2: MNHNY and SVGAGI (reference sequence). CDR3 length: 14 residues. The J segment lost 8 bases and the V segment lost 6 bases, leaving 5 bases of the junction unmatched.

V usage is TRBV14 and J usage is TRBJ2-3; D possibly uses TRBD1 or TRBD2 (5 bases each). The CDR3 totals 16 residues. The germline V gene has CDR1 SGHDN and CDR2 FVKESK. V was shortened by 1 base and J by 4 bases, with 15 bases between the two germline ends. The CDR3 region is CASSQGVGGIADTQYF. The CDR3 DNA reads TGTGCCAGCAGCCAAGGTGTTGGGGGAATCGCAGATACGCAGTATTTT.

This chain uses TRBV12-5 with TRBJ2-3, with D unresolved. The V and J ends lost 1 base and 4 bases respectively, with 12 bases between them. CDR1 and CDR2 from the germline V gene are LGHNT and FRNRAP. The CDR3 length is 15 residues. The CDR3 coding sequence is TGTGCTAGTGGTTTGGGGGCCCCTACCGCAGATACGCAGTATTTT. Its translation: CASGLGAPTADTQYF.

This chain uses TRBV6-4 with TRBJ1-2; D gene unclear. The CDR3 totals 14 residues. The germline V and J ends were trimmed by 0 bases and 4 bases, with 9 bases remaining between them. Germline assignment: CDR1 MRHNA and CDR2 SNTAGT. In DNA, the CDR3 is TGTGCCAGCAGTGACTCAGAGGGAGGCTATGGCTACACCTTC. Its protein is CASSDSEGGYGYTF.

V gene TRBV5-6 combines with J gene TRBJ2-1; the match to TRBD1 covers 10 bases. Losses at the gene ends were 4 bases for V and 2 bases for J; bases not matched to a gene: 6. Germline V lookup: CDR1 SGHDT, CDR2 YYEEEE. The CDR3 runs to 16 residues. CDR3 sequence (DNA): TGTGCCAGCAGCCTCACCGACAGGGGGCCCTACAATGAGCAGTTCTTC. This translates into CASSLTDRGPYNEQFF.

This sequence joins TRBV14 and TRBJ2-5, with unresolved D. This CDR3 region has 16 residues. Trimming stripped 1 base from V and 5 bases from J, with 17 bases between. Germline values: CDR1 SGHDN, CDR2 FVKESK. CDR3 sequence: CASSQGLSRVGETQYF. The CDR3 nucleotides are TGTGCCAGCAGCCAAGGACTCTCCCGGGTGGGGGAGACCCAGTACTTC. The full variable domain, its missing parts supplied by reference TRBV14 and TRBJ2-5, is EAGVTQFPSHSVIEKGQTVTLRCDPISGHDNLYWYRRVMGKEIKFLLHFVKESKQDESGMPNNRFLAERTGGTYSTLKVQPAELEDSGVYFCASSQGLSRVGETQYFGPGTRLLVL.

The V gene is TRBV6-6, the J gene TRBJ1-1; tentatively, D is TRBD1 (5 bases). Germline V gene sequence: CDR1 MNHNY, CDR2 SVGAGI (reference sequence). The CDR3 has 13 residues. Trimming removed 6 bases at V and 7 bases at J, with 15 bases between. The CDR3: CASRESQGLEAFF. The CDR3 nucleotides read TGTGCCAGCAGGGAGAGTCAGGGCCTTGAAGCTTTCTTT.

V gene TRBV28 combines with J gene TRBJ2-2, with TRBD1 matching 7 bases. The V gene's germline CDR1 is MDHEN and CDR2 SYDVKM. After removal of 5 bases from V and 7 bases from J, the junction contained 7 bases not matched to a gene. This CDR3 spans 14 amino acids. CDR3 sequence (DNA): TGTGCCAGCAGTCTCACAGGGGTGGGCGGGGAGCTGTTTTTT. Translated: CASSLTGVGGELFF.

This clone was seen only once. Other nucleotide sequences in the sample specify the same CDR3. The rearrangement links TRBV18 to TRBJ2-7; the D gene is possibly TRBD1 (5 bases). V shed 6 bases and J shed 4 bases, with 10 bases lying between them. Germline CDR1 reads KGHSH; CDR2 reads LQKENI. The CDR3 contains 12 residues. CDR3 nucleotides: TGTGCCAGCTCGCCAGACAGATACGAGCAGTACTTC. This encodes CASSPDRYEQYF.

The genes are TRBV2 and TRBJ2-3; TRBD2 matches 8 bases. CDR1 SNHLY and CDR2 FYNNEI come from the germline V gene. This CDR3 is built from 15 residues. V was clipped by 8 bases and J by 1 base; unmatched bases: 8. CDR3 DNA sequence: TGTGCCAGCCGGATCTTGCGGGGGGGCACAGATACGCAGTATTTT. It encodes CASRILRGGTDTQYF.

The rearrangement uses TRBV19 and TRBJ2-1; D is undetermined. The length of the CDR3 is 13 residues. CDR1 is LNHDA and CDR2 is SQIVND in the germline V gene (reference sequence). V lost 7 bases to trimming and J lost 3 bases, with 10 bases between them. The CDR3 spells CASTNGYYNEQFF. The CDR3 coding sequence is TGTGCCAGTACGAACGGATACTACAATGAGCAGTTCTTC. The full variable domain, completed using reference TRBV19 and TRBJ2-1, is DGGITQSPKYLFRKEGQNVTLSCEQNLNHDAMYWYRQDPGQGLRLIYYSQIVNDFQKGDIAEGYSVSREKKESFPLTVTSAQKNPTAFYLCASTNGYYNEQFFGPGTRLTVL.

This clone has only a few counts. The chain is built from TRBV19 and TRBJ2-5; no clear D gene. CDR1 LNHDA and CDR2 SQIVND come from the germline V gene (reference sequence). The CDR3 has 14 residues. The V gene lost 5 bases and the J gene lost 4 bases, with 14 bases spanning the gap. CDR3 coding DNA: TGTGCCAGTAGTTCTACCGTACGTCCAGAGACCCAGTACTTC. Its translation: CASSSTVRPETQYF.